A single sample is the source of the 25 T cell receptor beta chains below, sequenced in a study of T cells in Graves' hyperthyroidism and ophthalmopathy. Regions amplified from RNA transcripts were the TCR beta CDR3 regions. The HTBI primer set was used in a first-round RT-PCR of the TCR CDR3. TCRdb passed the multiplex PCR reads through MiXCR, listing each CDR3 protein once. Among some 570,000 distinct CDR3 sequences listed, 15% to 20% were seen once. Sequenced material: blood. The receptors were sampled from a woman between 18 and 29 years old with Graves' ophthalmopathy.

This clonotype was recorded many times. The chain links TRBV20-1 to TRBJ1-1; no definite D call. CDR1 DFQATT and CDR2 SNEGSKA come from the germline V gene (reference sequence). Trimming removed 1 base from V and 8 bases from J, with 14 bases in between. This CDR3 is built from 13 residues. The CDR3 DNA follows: TGCAGTGCTAGAGTCCCAGACACGAACGAAGCTTTCTTT. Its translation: CSARVPDTNEAFF.

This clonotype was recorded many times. The CDR3: CASSPGLAAFYEQYF. DNA for the CDR3: TGTGCCAGCAGTCCGGGACTAGCGGCCTTCTACGAGCAGTACTTC. The gene calls are TRBV11-2 and TRBJ2-7; 11 bases map to TRBD2. Germline V gives CDR1 SGHAT, CDR2 FQNNGV. This CDR3 contains 15 residues. V shed 6 bases, J shed 3 bases, and the junction held 7 bases outside the gene matches.

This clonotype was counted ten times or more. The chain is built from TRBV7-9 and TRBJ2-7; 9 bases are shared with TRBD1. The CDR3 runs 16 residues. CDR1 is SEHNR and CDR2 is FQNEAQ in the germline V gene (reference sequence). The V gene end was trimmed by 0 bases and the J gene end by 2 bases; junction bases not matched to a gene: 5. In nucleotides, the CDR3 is TGTGCCAGCAGCTTAGCTGGGGGGACAGGGACCTACGAGCAGTACTTC. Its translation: CASSLAGGTGTYEQYF. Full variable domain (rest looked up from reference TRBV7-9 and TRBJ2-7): DTGVSQNPRHKITKRGQNVTFRCDPISEHNRLYWYRQTLGQGPEFLTYFQNEAQLEKSRLLSDRFSAERPKGSFSTLEIQRTEQGDSAMYLCASSLAGGTGTYEQYFGPGTRLTVT.

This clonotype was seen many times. The CDR3 DNA reads TGTGCCAGCTCACCCGGGTTGACAGCAGACTATGGCTACACCTTC. Protein sequence: CASSPGLTADYGYTF. V gene TRBV18 combines with J gene TRBJ1-2; a weak D match, TRBD1 (5 bases). V lost 3 bases and J 3 bases, leaving 14 bases between the germline ends. The CDR3 has 15 residues. CDR1 and CDR2 from the germline V gene are KGHSH and LQKENI.

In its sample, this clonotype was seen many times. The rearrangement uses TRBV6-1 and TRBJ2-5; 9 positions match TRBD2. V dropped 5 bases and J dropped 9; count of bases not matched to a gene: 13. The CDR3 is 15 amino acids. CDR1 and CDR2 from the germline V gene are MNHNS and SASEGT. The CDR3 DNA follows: TGTGCCAGCAGTCCCCCTAAGGGCGGGAGGGGGTCCCAGTACTTC. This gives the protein CASSPPKGGRGSQYF.

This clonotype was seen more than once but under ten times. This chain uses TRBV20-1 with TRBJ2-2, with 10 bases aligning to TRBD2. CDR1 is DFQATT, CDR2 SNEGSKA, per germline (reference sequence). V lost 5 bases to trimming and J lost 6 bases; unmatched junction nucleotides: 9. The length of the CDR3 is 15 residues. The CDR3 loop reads CSAPRERGGPGELFF. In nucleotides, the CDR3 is TGCAGTGCTCCACGGGAGCGGGGGGGCCCCGGGGAGCTGTTTTTT.

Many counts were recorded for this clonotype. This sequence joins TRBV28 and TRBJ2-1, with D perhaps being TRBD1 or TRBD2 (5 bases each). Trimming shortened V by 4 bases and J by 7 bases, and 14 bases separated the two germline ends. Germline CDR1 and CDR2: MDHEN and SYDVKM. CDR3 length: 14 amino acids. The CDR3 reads CASSSFGTVNEQFF. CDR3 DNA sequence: TGTGCCAGCAGTTCGTTCGGGACGGTAAATGAGCAGTTCTTC. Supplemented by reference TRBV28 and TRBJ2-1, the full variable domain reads DVKVTQSSRYLVKRTGEKVFLECVQDMDHENMFWYRQDPGLGLRLIYFSYDVKMKEKGDIPEGYSVSREKKERFSLILESASTNQTSMYLCASSSFGTVNEQFFGPGTRLTVL.

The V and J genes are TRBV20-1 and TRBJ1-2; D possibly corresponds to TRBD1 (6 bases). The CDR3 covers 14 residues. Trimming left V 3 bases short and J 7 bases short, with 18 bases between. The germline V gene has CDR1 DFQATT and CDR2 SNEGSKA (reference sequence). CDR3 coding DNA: TGCAGTGCTAGCCCTCGAGTGGGGGCTGGTGGCTACACCTTC. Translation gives CSASPRVGAGGYTF.

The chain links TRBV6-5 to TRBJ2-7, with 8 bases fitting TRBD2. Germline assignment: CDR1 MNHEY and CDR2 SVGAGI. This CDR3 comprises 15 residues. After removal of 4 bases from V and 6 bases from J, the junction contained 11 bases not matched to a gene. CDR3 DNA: TGTGCCAGCAGTTTTTTCCGGGGGGGGCGGGTCGAGCAGTACTTC. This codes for CASSFFRGGRVEQYF.

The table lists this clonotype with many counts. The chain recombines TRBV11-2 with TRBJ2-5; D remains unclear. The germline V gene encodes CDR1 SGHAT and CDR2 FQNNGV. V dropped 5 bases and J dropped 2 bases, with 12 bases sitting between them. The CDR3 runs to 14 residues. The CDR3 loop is CASSTLTLQETQYF. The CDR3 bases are TGTGCCAGCAGCACCCTGACCTTACAAGAGACCCAGTACTTC.

The CDR3 DNA sequence: TGTGCCATCAGCAAGGACAGGGGGAACACTGAAGCTTTCTTT. Amino acid sequence: CAISKDRGNTEAFF. The V call is TRBV10-3, the J call TRBJ1-1, with 9 bases identical to TRBD1. This CDR3 region has 14 residues. J lost 1 base, V lost 6 bases, and 3 bases had no gene match. CDR1 and CDR2 (germline): ENHRY, SYGVKD.

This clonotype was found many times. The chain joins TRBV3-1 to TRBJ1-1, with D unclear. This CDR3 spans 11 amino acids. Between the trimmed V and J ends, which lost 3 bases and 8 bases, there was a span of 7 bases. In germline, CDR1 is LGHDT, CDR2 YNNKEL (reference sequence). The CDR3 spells CASSQGNEAFF. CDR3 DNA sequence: TGTGCCAGCAGCCAGGGAAACGAAGCTTTCTTT.

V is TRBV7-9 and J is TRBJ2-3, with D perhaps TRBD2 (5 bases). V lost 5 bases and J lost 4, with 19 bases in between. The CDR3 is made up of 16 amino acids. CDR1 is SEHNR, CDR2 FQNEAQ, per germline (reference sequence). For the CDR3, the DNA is TGTGCCAGCAGCGGGTTTGGAGGACCTCGCGCAGATACGCAGTATTTT. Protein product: CASSGFGGPRADTQYF.

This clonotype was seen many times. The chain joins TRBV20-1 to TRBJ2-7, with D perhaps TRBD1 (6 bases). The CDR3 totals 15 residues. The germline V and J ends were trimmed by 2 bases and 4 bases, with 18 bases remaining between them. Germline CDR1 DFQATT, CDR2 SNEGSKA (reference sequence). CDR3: CSARPQDRASYEQYF. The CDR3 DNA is TGCAGTGCTAGACCCCAGGACAGAGCCAGTTACGAGCAGTACTTC.

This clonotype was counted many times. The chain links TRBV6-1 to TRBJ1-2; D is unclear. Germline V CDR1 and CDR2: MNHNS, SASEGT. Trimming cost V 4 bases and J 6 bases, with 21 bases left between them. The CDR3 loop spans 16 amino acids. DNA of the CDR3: TGTGCCAGCAGTGGGGTGACCGGCCCAAGTGTACATGGCTACACCTTC. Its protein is CASSGVTGPSVHGYTF.

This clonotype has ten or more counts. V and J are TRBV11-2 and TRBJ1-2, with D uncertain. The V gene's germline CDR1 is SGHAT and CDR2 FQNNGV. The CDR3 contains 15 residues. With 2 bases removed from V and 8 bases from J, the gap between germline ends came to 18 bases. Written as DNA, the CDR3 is TGTGCCAGCAGCTTATACCCAGTTGAGATTGGAGGCTACACCTTC. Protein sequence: CASSLYPVEIGGYTF.

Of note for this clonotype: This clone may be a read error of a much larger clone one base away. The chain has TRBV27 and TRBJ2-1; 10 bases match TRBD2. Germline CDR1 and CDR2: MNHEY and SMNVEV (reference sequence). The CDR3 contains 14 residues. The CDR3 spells CASSPGLATNGQFF. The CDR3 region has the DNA TGTGCCAGCAGTCCGGGACTAGCGACGAATGGGCAGTTCTTC.

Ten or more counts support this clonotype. Here the CDR3 reads CASSFRGGYSYSPLHF. The CDR3 nucleotides are TGTGCCAGCAGTTTCCGAGGGGGGTACTCGTATTCACCCCTCCACTTT. The J gene is TRBJ1-6, the V gene TRBV27, with D possibly TRBD1 on 6 matching bases. Germline CDR1 and CDR2: MNHEY and SMNVEV (reference sequence). The CDR3 has 16 residues. V dropped 3 bases and J dropped 8 bases, with 17 bases sitting between them.

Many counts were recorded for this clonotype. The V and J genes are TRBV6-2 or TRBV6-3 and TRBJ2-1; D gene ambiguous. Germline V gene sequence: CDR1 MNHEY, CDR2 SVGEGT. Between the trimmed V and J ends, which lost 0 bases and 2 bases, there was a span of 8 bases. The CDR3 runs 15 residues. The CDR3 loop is CASSYSHQPYNEQFF. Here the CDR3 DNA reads TGTGCCAGCAGTTACTCTCACCAACCCTACAATGAGCAGTTCTTC.

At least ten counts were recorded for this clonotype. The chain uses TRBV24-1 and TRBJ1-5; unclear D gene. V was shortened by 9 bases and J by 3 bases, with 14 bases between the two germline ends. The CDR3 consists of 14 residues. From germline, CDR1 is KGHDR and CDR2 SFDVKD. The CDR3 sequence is CATSNPDNNQPQHF. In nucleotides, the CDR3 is TGTGCCACCTCGAACCCGGATAACAATCAGCCCCAGCATTTT.

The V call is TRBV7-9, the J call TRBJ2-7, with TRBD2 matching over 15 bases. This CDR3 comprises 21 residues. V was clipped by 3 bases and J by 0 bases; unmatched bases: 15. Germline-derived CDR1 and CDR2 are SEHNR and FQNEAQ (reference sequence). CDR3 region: CASSFFTLGLAGGLASYEQYF. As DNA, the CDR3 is TGTGCCAGCAGCTTTTTTACTCTGGGACTAGCGGGAGGCCTAGCCTCCTACGAGCAGTACTTC.

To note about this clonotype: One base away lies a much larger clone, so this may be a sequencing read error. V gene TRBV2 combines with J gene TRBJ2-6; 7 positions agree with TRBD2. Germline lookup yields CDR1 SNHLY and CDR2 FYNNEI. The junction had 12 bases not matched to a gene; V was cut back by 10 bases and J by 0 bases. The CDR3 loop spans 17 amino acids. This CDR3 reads CATRRGSGFSGANVLTF. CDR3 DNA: TGTGCCACCCGCCGAGGTAGCGGGTTCTCTGGGGCCAACGTCCTGACTTTC.

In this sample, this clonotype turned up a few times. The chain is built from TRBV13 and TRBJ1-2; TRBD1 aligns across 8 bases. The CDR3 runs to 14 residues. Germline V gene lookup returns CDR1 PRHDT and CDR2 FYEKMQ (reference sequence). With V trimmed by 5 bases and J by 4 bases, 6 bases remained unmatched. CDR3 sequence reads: CASSRQGPGYGYTF. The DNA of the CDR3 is TGTGCCAGCAGCCGACAGGGGCCGGGCTATGGCTACACCTTC.

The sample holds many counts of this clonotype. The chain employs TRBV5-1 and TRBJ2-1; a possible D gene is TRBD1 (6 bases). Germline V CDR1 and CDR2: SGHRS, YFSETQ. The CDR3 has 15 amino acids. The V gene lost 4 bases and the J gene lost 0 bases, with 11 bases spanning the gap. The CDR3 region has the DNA TGCGCCAGCAGCCCAGGGGAGAGCTCCTACAATGAGCAGTTCTTC. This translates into CASSPGESSYNEQFF.

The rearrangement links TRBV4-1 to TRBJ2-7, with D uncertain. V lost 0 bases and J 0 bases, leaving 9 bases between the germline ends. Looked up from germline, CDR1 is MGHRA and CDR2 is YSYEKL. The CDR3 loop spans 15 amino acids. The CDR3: CASSQEERTSYEQYF. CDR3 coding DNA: TGCGCCAGCAGCCAAGAGGAACGTACCTCCTACGAGCAGTACTTC.